The 25 T cell receptor beta chains listed next were all sequenced from one sample in a study of blood T cell repertoires in COVID-19. The repertoire was sequenced with immunoSEQ multiplex PCR; TCRdb's copy has only in-frame clones and lacks some. The sample contains roughly 200,000 clones, nearly 90% of which appear only once. Sequenced material: peripheral blood. The source of these receptors is a woman between 40 and 50 years old who had recovered from COVID-19.

The V call is TRBV7-8, the J call TRBJ2-7; 10 nucleotides line up with TRBD2. CDR1 SGHVS and CDR2 FQNEAQ come from the germline V gene. V was pared by 5 bases and J by 2 bases, with 3 bases of the junction left unmatched. The CDR3 contains 14 residues. CDR3 sequence reads: CASSPGLATYEQYF. DNA for the CDR3: TGTGCCAGCAGCCCGGGACTAGCGACCTACGAGCAGTACTTC.

V usage is TRBV5-1 and J usage is TRBJ2-7, with a tentative D call TRBD1 (6 bases). V gave up 4 bases and J gave up 3 bases, with 11 bases separating them. Per germline, CDR1 SGHRS and CDR2 YFSETQ. This CDR3 has 13 residues. In DNA, the CDR3 is TGCGCCAGCAGCGAAACAGGGATCTACGAGCAGTACTTC. This encodes CASSETGIYEQYF. Full variable domain (missing parts from reference TRBV5-1 and TRBJ2-7): KAGVTQTPRYLIKTRGQQVTLSCSPISGHRSVSWYQQTPGQGLQFLFEYFSETQRNKGNFPGRFSGRQFSNSRSEMNVSTLELGDSALYLCASSETGIYEQYFGPGTRLTVT.

This clone was observed once. V gene TRBV14 combines with J gene TRBJ2-1; TRBD2 matches at 11 bases. CDR1 is SGHDN and CDR2 is FVKESK in the germline V gene. Trimming removed 1 base from V and 0 bases from J; junction bases left unmatched: 5. This CDR3 comprises 18 residues. CDR3 bases: TGTGCCAGCAGCCAAGCTCTTAGCGGGGGGGTCTCCTACAATGAGCAGTTCTTC. Protein sequence: CASSQALSGGVSYNEQFF.

V and J are TRBV30 and TRBJ2-7; D is unresolved. Trimming left V 2 bases short and J 2 bases short, with 10 bases between. This CDR3 has 13 amino acids. The germline V gene has CDR1 GTSNPN and CDR2 SVGIG (reference sequence). CDR3 sequence reads: CAWSLLSPYEQYF. The CDR3 DNA sequence: TGTGCCTGGAGTCTCCTTTCTCCCTACGAGCAGTACTTC.

This clone showed up just a few times. The chain is built from TRBV6-2 or TRBV6-3 and TRBJ2-2; TRBD1 agrees at 7 bases. The CDR3 is 16 amino acids. The germline gives CDR1 MNHEY, CDR2 SVGEGT. V gave up 0 bases and J gave up 4 bases; unmatched junction bases: 5. This CDR3 is CASSYSTTGSTGELFF. The CDR3 nucleotides read TGTGCCAGCAGTTACTCGACGACAGGGAGCACCGGGGAGCTGTTTTTT.

The chain uses TRBV19 and TRBJ1-1; 7 nucleotides line up with TRBD1. V lost 5 bases and J lost 0; bases outside the gene matches: 6. The CDR3 covers 15 residues. Germline V lookup: CDR1 LNHDA, CDR2 SQIVND (reference sequence). DNA of the CDR3: TGTGCCAGTAGTGCACCGGGACAGCTGAACACTGAAGCTTTCTTT. This encodes CASSAPGQLNTEAFF. Based on the CDR3 plus reference TRBV19 and TRBJ1-1, the full variable domain is DGGITQSPKYLFRKEGQNVTLSCEQNLNHDAMYWYRQDPGQGLRLIYYSQIVNDFQKGDIAEGYSVSREKKESFPLTVTSAQKNPTAFYLCASSAPGQLNTEAFFGQGTRLTVV.

The chain employs TRBV5-1 and TRBJ1-4; 8 bases line up with TRBD1. V gave up 3 bases and J gave up 8 bases; unmatched junction bases: 6. CDR3 size: 14 residues. Germline V gene sequence: CDR1 SGHRS, CDR2 YFSETQ. DNA of the CDR3: TGCGCCAGCAGCTCACAAACAGGGGGAGAAAAACTGTTTTTT. It codes for CASSSQTGGEKLFF.

V usage is TRBV5-1 and J usage is TRBJ1-5; tentatively, D is TRBD1 (5 bases). This CDR3 spans 14 amino acids. CDR1 is SGHRS, CDR2 YFSETQ, per germline. Trimming took 0 bases from V and 9 from J, leaving 13 bases between them. The CDR3 nucleotides read TGCGCCAGCAGCTTGGAGGGGCTCCGATCGCCCCAGCATTTT. This gives the protein CASSLEGLRSPQHF.

The chain employs TRBV5-1 and TRBJ2-7; no reliable D call. Germline CDR1 is SGHRS and CDR2 is YFSETQ. The CDR3 sequence is 14 residues long. Trimming removed 4 bases from V and 2 bases from J, with 13 bases in between. CDR3 nucleotides: TGCGCCAGCAGCCCCCCCGAGGTTCCCTACGAGCAGTACTTC. Protein sequence: CASSPPEVPYEQYF.

This clone was recorded once. The chain links TRBV18 to TRBJ2-1, with 11 bases matching TRBD2. Germline-derived CDR1 and CDR2 are KGHSH and LQKENI. This CDR3 spans 18 amino acids. Germline trimming cut 1 base from V and 9 bases from J; bases unmatched to any gene: 14. CDR3 protein: CASSPLIVGLAGSGEQFF. CDR3 in DNA: TGTGCCAGCTCACCACTAATTGTAGGACTAGCGGGTTCTGGTGAGCAGTTCTTC.

The chain's CDR3 is CASSLAGTRGNEQFF. DNA for the CDR3: TGTGCCAGCAGTCTCGCCGGGACTAGAGGCAATGAGCAGTTCTTC. The rearrangement uses TRBV6-5 and TRBJ2-1; TRBD2 agrees at 8 bases. This CDR3 has 15 residues. After removal of 5 bases from V and 6 bases from J, the junction contained 9 bases not matched to a gene. The V gene's germline CDR1 is MNHEY and CDR2 SVGAGI.

V is TRBV19 and J is TRBJ2-1; D is uncertain. This CDR3 has 11 residues. Germline V gene data show CDR1 as LNHDA and CDR2 as SQIVND (reference sequence). Trimming took 7 bases from V and 4 from J, leaving 5 bases between them. CDR3 nucleotide sequence: TGTGCCAGTACCGGGTACAATGAGCAGTTCTTC. This codes for CASTGYNEQFF.

This sequence joins TRBV19 and TRBJ1-2; D unresolved. V shed 2 bases and J shed 0 bases, with 7 bases lying between them. The CDR3 runs 14 residues. The germline CDR1 and CDR2 sequences are LNHDA and SQIVND (reference sequence). CDR3 protein: CASSIQISNYGYTF. The CDR3 nucleotides read TGTGCCAGTAGTATACAGATTTCTAACTATGGCTACACCTTC.

The rearrangement uses TRBV9 and TRBJ1-4, with a possible D match to TRBD1 (5 bases). V was pared by 3 bases and J by 3 bases, with 15 bases between. Germline values: CDR1 SGDLS, CDR2 YYNGEE. The length of the CDR3 is 16 residues. In DNA, the CDR3 is TGTGCCAGCAGCGCACTCGCGGGGCAGGCTAATGAAAAACTGTTTTTT. As protein: CASSALAGQANEKLFF.

The V gene is TRBV6-5, the J gene TRBJ1-2; 7 bases match TRBD1. The germline V gene has CDR1 MNHEY and CDR2 SVGAGI. V dropped 4 bases and J dropped 4; count of bases not matched to a gene: 9. The CDR3 totals 15 residues. CDR3 DNA sequence: TGTGCCAGCAGTTCTCTCCCCGGGACAGTCTATGGCTACACCTTC. Translation: CASSSLPGTVYGYTF.

The V gene is TRBV5-1, the J gene TRBJ2-1, with 13 positions matching TRBD2. The CDR3 contains 18 residues. V was pared by 4 bases and J by 0 bases, with 7 bases of the junction left unmatched. Looked up from germline, CDR1 is SGHRS and CDR2 is YFSETQ. CDR3 protein: CASSQGTSGKSSYNEQFF. In DNA, the CDR3 is TGCGCCAGCAGCCAGGGGACTAGCGGGAAGTCCTCCTACAATGAGCAGTTCTTC.

The chain couples TRBV19 to TRBJ1-5, with 8 bases matching TRBD1. With 5 bases clipped from V and 1 base from J, the junction kept 7 bases outside the gene matches. Germline values: CDR1 LNHDA, CDR2 SQIVND (reference sequence). The CDR3 is 16 amino acids. The DNA of the CDR3 is TGTGCCAGTAGTCCCGGACAGGGTGGGAGCAATCAGCCCCAGCATTTT. Its translation is CASSPGQGGSNQPQHF.

The chain uses TRBV28 and TRBJ2-3; D possibly corresponds to TRBD2 (5 bases). The CDR3 is made up of 17 amino acids. Per germline, CDR1 MDHEN and CDR2 SYDVKM. The V and J ends lost 4 bases and 4 bases respectively, with 21 bases between them. This CDR3 reads CASSYAKRLFGADTQYF. The CDR3 DNA follows: TGTGCCAGCAGTTACGCGAAGCGGCTTTTTGGTGCAGATACGCAGTATTTT. The full variable domain, completed using reference TRBV28 and TRBJ2-3, is DVKVTQSSRYLVKRTGEKVFLECVQDMDHENMFWYRQDPGLGLRLIYFSYDVKMKEKGDIPEGYSVSREKKERFSLILESASTNQTSMYLCASSYAKRLFGADTQYFGPGTRLTVL.

The chain carries TRBV5-1 and TRBJ2-2, with TRBD2 matching over 10 bases. This CDR3 region has 16 residues. Trimming took 4 bases from V and 1 from J; bases not matched to a gene: 4. Germline V gives CDR1 SGHRS, CDR2 YFSETQ. As DNA, the CDR3 is TGCGCCAGCAGCATCCCTAGCGGGAGGAACACCGGGGAGCTGTTTTTT. This gives the protein CASSIPSGRNTGELFF.

This clone was counted once. One end of the junction is discordant with germline, which a read error may explain. The CDR3 loop is CASSDFLGLAGGESQYF. The CDR3, as DNA: TGTGCCAGCAGTGATTTCCTTGGACTAGCGGGAGGGGAGAGCCAGTACTTC. The genes are TRBV6-1 and TRBJ2-5, with TRBD2 matching 15 bases. The CDR3 covers 17 residues. In germline, CDR1 is MNHNS, CDR2 SASEGT.

This clone has only one observation. The chain couples TRBV4-3 to TRBJ1-5; D unresolved. The CDR3 extends over 14 amino acids. Germline values: CDR1 LGHNA, CDR2 YSLEER. V lost 6 bases and J 6 bases, leaving 15 bases between the germline ends. The CDR3 loop is CASSQNREVQPQHF. CDR3 coding DNA: TGCGCCAGCAGTCAAAATCGGGAGGTTCAGCCCCAGCATTTT.

The gene calls are TRBV7-2 and TRBJ2-3; TRBD2 matches 13 bases. Germline V gene sequence: CDR1 SGHTA, CDR2 FQGNSA. This CDR3 region has 17 residues. J lost 2 bases, V lost 1 base, and 3 bases had no gene match. The CDR3 reads CASSLGGLAGPTDTQYF. The CDR3 DNA sequence: TGTGCCAGCAGCTTAGGGGGACTAGCGGGGCCCACAGATACGCAGTATTTT. The full variable domain, with the rest looked up from reference TRBV7-2 and TRBJ2-3, is GAGVSQSPSNKVTEKGKDVELRCDPISGHTALYWYRQSLGQGLEFLIYFQGNSAPDKSGLPSDRFSAERTGGSVSTLTIQRTQQEDSAVYLCASSLGGLAGPTDTQYFGPGTRLTVL.

The V gene is TRBV5-6, the J gene TRBJ2-1; the D gene is possibly TRBD1 (5 bases). V was shortened by 7 bases and J by 6 bases, with 11 bases between the two germline ends. CDR3 size: 12 residues. Germline V gene data show CDR1 as SGHDT and CDR2 as YYEEEE. CDR3 amino acids: CASGLGANEQFF. Written as DNA, the CDR3 is TGTGCCAGCGGGCTAGGGGCCAATGAGCAGTTCTTC.

The V gene is TRBV18, the J gene TRBJ2-7; the D gene is possibly TRBD2 (5 bases). V was shortened by 4 bases and J by 2 bases, with 18 bases between the two germline ends. Germline V gives CDR1 KGHSH, CDR2 LQKENI. The CDR3 extends over 16 amino acids. This CDR3 is CASSLNTGLTAYEQYF. The CDR3 region has the DNA TGTGCCAGCTCACTAAATACGGGGTTAACCGCCTACGAGCAGTACTTC. Using reference TRBV18 and TRBJ2-7 for the parts outside the CDR3, the full variable domain is NAGVMQNPRHLVRRRGQEARLRCSPMKGHSHVYWYRQLPEEGLKFMVYLQKENIIDESGMPKERFSAEFPKEGPSILRIQQVVRGDSAAYFCASSLNTGLTAYEQYFGPGTRLTVT.

The rearrangement links TRBV28 to TRBJ1-5; unclear D gene. Trimming removed 2 bases from V and 0 bases from J, with 5 bases in between. CDR1 is MDHEN and CDR2 is SYDVKM in the germline V gene. The CDR3 contains 14 residues. This CDR3 reads CASSLSLSNQPQHF. The CDR3 DNA sequence: TGTGCCAGCAGTTTAAGCCTTAGCAATCAGCCCCAGCATTTT.